The T cell receptor beta chain described here comes from a study of CD8+CD57+ T cells in acquired aplastic anemia. About the research overall: Sorted CD4+ and CD8+ cells gave a mean 3.2 ug DNA, range roughly 0.2 to 27.4 ug. CD4+ reads averaged roughly 11 million in healthy donors.

Study-wide points: Twenty-nine was the count of CD8+ CDR3 sequences that patients shared with controls. Significance was not reached for CD8+ Simpson's diversity between patients and controls.

A remark on this clonotype: Its target is unknown.

The germline V gene encodes CDR1 SQVTM and CDR2 ANQGSEA. Between the trimmed V and J ends, which lost 4 bases and 7 bases, there was a span of 17 bases. The CDR3 consists of 14 residues. TCR beta VDJ and CDR3 profiling used genomic DNA as template. TCRdb used MiXCR to reprocess the reads, holding one entry per CDR3 protein. The data show about 130,000 distinct CDR3 sequences, with about 46% seen just once and about 2.7% held by the top ten. This receptor was obtained from a human donor in good health, serving as a control. The V and J genes are TRBV29-1 and TRBJ2-1, with D possibly TRBD2 on 7 matching bases. Sequencing was performed on sorted CD4+, CD8+, or CD8+CD57+ T cells (not recorded which) from PBMCs. As DNA, the CDR3 is TGCAGCGTTGTATGGGGGGGGGCTTGGAATGAGCAGTTCTTC. Residues: CSVVWGGAWNEQFF.